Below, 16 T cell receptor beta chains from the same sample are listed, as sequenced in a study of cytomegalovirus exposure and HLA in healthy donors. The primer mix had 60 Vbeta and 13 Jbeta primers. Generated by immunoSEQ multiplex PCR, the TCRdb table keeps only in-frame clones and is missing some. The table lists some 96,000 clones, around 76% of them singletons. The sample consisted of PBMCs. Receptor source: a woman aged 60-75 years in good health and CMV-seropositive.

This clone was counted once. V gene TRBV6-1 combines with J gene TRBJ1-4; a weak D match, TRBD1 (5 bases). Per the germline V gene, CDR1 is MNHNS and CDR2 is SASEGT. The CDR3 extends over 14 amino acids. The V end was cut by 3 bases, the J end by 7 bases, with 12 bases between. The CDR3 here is CASSEGPTAEKLFF. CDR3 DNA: TGTGCCAGCAGTGAGGGGCCTACCGCTGAAAAACTGTTTTTT.

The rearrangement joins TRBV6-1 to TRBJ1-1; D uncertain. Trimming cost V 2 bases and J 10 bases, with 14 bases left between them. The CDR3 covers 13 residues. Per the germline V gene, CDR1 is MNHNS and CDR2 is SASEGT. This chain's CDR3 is CASSEQTAGRAFF. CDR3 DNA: TGTGCCAGCAGTGAACAAACCGCTGGGAGAGCTTTCTTT.

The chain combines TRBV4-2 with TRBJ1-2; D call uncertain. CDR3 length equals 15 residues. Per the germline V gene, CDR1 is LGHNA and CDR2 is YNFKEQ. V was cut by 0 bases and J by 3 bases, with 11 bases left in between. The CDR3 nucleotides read TGTGCCAGCAGCCAAGATTTTGAGGGCTACTATGGCTACACCTTC. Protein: CASSQDFEGYYGYTF.

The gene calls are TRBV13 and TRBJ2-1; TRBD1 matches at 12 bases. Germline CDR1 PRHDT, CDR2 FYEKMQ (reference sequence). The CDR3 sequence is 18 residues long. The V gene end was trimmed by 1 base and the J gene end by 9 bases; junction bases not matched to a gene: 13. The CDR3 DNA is TGTGCCAGCAGCTTAGTCGTGGGACAGGGGGCTTCGGCTAGTGAGCAGTTCTTC. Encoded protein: CASSLVVGQGASASEQFF.

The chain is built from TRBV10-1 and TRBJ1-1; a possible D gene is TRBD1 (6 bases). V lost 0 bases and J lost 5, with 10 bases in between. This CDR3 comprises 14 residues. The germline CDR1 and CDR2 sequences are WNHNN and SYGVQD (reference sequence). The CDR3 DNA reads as TGCGCCAGCAGTGAGTCAACTCAGGGGACTGAAGCTTTCTTT. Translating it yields CASSESTQGTEAFF.

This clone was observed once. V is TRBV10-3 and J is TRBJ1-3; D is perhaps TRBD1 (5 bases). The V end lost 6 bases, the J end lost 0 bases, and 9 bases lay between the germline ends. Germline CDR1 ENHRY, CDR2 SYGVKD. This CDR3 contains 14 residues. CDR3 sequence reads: CAIRRDFSGNTIYF. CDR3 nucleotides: TGTGCCATCAGAAGGGACTTCTCTGGAAACACCATATATTTT.

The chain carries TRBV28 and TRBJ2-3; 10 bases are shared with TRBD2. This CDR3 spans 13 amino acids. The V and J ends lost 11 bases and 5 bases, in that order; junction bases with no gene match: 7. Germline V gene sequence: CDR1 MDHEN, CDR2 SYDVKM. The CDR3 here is CAFSGRNGDTQYF. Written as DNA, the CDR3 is TGTGCCTTTAGCGGGAGGAATGGAGATACGCAGTATTTT.

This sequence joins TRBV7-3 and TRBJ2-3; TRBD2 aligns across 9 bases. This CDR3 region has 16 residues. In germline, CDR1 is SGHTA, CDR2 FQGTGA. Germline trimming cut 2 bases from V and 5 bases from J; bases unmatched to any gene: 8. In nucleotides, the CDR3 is TGTGCCAGCAGCTTAGGTAGCGGGAGTAAAAGAGATACGCAGTATTTT. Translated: CASSLGSGSKRDTQYF. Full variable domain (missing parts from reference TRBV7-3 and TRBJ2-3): GAGVSQTPSNKVTEKGKYVELRCDPISGHTALYWYRQSLGQGPEFLIYFQGTGAADDSGLPNDRFFAVRPEGSVSTLKIQRTERGDSAVYLCASSLGSGSKRDTQYFGPGTRLTVL.

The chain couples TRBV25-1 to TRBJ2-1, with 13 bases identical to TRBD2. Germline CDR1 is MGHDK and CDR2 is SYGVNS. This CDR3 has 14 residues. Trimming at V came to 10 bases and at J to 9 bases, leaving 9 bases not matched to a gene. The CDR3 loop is CAIAGTSGNLEQFF. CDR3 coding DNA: TGTGCCATCGCCGGGACTAGCGGGAATCTTGAGCAGTTCTTC.

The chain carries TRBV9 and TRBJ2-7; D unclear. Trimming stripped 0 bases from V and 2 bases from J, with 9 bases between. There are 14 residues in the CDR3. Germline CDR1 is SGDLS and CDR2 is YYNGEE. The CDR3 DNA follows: TGTGCCAGCAGCGTAGTGGCTACTACCTACGAGCAGTACTTC. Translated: CASSVVATTYEQYF.

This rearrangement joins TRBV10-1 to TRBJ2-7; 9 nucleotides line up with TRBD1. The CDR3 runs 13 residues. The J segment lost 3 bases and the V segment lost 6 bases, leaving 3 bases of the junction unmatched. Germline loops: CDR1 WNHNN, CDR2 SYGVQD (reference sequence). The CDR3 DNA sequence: TGCGCCAGCAGCGGGACAGGGAGCTACGAGCAGTACTTC. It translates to CASSGTGSYEQYF.

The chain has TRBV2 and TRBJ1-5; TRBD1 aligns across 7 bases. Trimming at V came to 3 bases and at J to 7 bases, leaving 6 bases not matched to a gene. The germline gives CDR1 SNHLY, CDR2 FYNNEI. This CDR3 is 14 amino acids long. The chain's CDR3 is CASSDQQGLQPQHF. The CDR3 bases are TGTGCCAGCAGTGATCAACAGGGGTTGCAGCCCCAGCATTTT. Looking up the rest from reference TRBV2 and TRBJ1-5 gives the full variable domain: EPEVTQTPSHQVTQMGQEVILRCVPISNHLYFYWYRQILGQKVEFLVSFYNNEISEKSEIFDDQFSVERPDGSNFTLKIRSTKLEDSAMYFCASSDQQGLQPQHFGDGTRLSIL.

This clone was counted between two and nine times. The CDR3 sequence: CASSKQGAGEKLFF. Here the CDR3 DNA reads TGTGCCAGCAGTAAGCAGGGGGCGGGGGAAAAACTGTTTTTT. This chain connects TRBV6-6 to TRBJ1-4; 8 positions agree with TRBD1. The junction had 7 bases not matched to a gene; V was cut back by 5 bases and J by 8 bases. This CDR3 region has 14 residues. Germline V CDR1 and CDR2: MNHNY, SVGAGI (reference sequence).

The CDR3 region is CASGKGDTGELFF. Here the CDR3 DNA reads TGTGCCAGCGGAAAGGGGGACACCGGGGAGCTGTTTTTT. The chain combines TRBV2 with TRBJ2-2, with a weak D call TRBD1 (6 bases). Trimming removed 8 bases from V and 3 bases from J, with 10 bases in between. CDR1 and CDR2 (germline): SNHLY, FYNNEI. The CDR3 is 13 residues long.

The CDR3 protein is CASSEGIGRQGIGHEQYF. The CDR3 nucleotides read TGTGCCAGCAGTGAAGGGATCGGGAGACAGGGTATCGGACACGAGCAGTACTTC. The chain employs TRBV6-1 and TRBJ2-7; perhaps TRBD1 as D (7 bases). The germline V gene has CDR1 MNHNS and CDR2 SASEGT. CDR3 length: 18 amino acids. The V end was cut by 1 base, the J end by 5 bases, with 24 bases between.

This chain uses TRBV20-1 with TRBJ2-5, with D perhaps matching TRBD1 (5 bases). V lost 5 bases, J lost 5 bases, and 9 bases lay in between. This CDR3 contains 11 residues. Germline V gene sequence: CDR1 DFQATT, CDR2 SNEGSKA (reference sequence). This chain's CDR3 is CSAVRAETQYF. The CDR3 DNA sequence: TGCAGTGCTGTCAGGGCGGAGACCCAGTACTTC.